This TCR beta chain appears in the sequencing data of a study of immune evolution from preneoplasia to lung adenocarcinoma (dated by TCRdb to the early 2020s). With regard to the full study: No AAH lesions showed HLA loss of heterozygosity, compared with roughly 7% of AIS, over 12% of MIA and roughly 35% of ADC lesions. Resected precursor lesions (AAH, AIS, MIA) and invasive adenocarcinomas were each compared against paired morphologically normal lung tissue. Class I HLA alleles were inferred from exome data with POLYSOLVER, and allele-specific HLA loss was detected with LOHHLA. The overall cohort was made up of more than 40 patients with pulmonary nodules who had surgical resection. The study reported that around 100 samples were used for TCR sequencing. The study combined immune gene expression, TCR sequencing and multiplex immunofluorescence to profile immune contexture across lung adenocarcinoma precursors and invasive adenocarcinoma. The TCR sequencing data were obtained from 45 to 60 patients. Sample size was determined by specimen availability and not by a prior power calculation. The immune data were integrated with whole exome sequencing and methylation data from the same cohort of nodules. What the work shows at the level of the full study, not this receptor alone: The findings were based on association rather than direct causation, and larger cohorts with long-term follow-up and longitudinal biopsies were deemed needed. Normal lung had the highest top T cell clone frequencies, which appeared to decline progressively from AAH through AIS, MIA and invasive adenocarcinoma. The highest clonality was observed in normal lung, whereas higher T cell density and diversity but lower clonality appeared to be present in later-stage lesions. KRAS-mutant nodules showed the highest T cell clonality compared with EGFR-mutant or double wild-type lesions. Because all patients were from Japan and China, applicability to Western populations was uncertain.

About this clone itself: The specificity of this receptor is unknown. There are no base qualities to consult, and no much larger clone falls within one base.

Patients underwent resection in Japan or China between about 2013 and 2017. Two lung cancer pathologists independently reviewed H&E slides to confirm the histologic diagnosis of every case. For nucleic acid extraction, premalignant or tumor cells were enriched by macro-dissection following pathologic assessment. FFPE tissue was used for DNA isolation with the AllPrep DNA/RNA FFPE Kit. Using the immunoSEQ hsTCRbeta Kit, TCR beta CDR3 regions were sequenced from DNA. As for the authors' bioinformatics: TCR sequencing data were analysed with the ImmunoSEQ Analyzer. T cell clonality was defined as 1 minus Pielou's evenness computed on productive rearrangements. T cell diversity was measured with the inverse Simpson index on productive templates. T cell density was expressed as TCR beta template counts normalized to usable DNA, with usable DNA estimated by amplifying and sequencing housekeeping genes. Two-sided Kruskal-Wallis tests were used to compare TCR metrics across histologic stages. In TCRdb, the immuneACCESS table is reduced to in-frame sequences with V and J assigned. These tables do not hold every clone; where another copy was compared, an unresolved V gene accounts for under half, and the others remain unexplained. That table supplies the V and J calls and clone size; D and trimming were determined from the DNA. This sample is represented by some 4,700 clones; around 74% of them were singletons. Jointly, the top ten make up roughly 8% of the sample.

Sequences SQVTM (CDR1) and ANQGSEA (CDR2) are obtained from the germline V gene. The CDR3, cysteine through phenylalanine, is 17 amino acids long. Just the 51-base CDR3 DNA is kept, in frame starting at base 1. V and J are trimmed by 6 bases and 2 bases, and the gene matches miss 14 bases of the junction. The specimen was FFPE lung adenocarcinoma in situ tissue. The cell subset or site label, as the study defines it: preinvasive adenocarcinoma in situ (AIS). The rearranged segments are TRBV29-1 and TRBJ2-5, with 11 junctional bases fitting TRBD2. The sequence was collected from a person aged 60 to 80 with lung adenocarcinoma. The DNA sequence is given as TGCAGCGTCCCCAGCTTTGAACTAGCGGGGGAGCAAGAGACCCAGTACTTC. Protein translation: CSVPSFELAGEQETQYF.